This entry features one T cell receptor (beta chain) sequence. Its antigen has not been determined. Base qualities were left out, and no much larger clone turns up one base away. The trial excluded patients who had a history of autoimmune disease or who were on systemic immunosuppression. In every dose cohort, peripheral blood was drawn for TCR sequencing at baseline, cycle 4 day 1, and cycle 7 day 1. Samples came from an open-label, multicenter, first-in-human phase I dose-escalation trial of ivuxolimab. Adults with locally advanced or metastatic head and neck squamous cell, hepatocellular, melanoma or renal cell carcinoma were enrolled in the trial. Before TCR sequencing, CD4+ and CD8+ T cells were separately sorted from peripheral blood. For sequencing of the TCRbeta CDR3 region, genomic DNA was extracted from the sorted cells. The immunoSEQ Assay was used to sequence the TCRbeta CDR3 regions. TCRdb re-hosts the immuneACCESS table, in-frame sequences only. Its copies lack some clones; in the studies checked, an unresolved V gene accounts for under half of them, and the cause for the rest is not known. The sample table contains 60,000 to 75,000 clones; only one count was recorded for approximately 86% of them. The ten largest account for more than 3% of the sample.

This entry belongs to a study of OX40 agonist ivuxolimab in advanced cancers. Study-level background: Ivuxolimab, which targeted the costimulatory receptor OX40 (CD134), was an agonistic, fully human IgG2 monoclonal antibody. Intravenous ivuxolimab was administered to patients every 2 weeks at six dose levels: 0.01, 0.1, 0.3, 1.5, 3 and 10 mg/kg. Among the 50 to 55 dose-escalation patients, about 19 had hepatocellular carcinoma, some 15 melanoma, 9 renal cell carcinoma and 9 head and neck cancer. A male proportion of almost 85% and a mean age of 60 years, ranging from roughly 23 to 85, were recorded for the dose-escalation cohort. Prior anti-PD-1, anti-PD-L1 or anti-CTLA-4 therapy was permitted, and checkpoint inhibitors had been received by approximately 39% of dose-escalation patients. Partial responses occurred in three dose-escalation patients, of whom one had hepatocellular carcinoma and two had cutaneous melanoma. The point of sequencing TCRbeta in the periphery was to test whether ivuxolimab changed TCR sequence diversity and drove clonal T-cell expansion. The paper describes the monotherapy dose-escalation part (N of about 52 patients) of the phase I trial of ivuxolimab.

The CDR3, from cysteine to phenylalanine, totals 15 residues. Only the CDR3 portion is preserved as DNA: 45 bases, with reading frame beginning at the first base. V lost 1 base and J lost 4 bases; the stretch between them is 10 bases long. CDR1 and CDR2, looked up from the germline V gene, are SGHNT and YENEEA. The investigation overall reported the following: In the 0.1-3.0 mg/kg groups, partial responders were among the patients with the lowest normalized peripheral clonal expansion, particularly in CD8+ T cells. Low levels of normalized T-cell clonal expansion were also seen in some nonresponding patients. The antigen specificity of the peripheral T cells that underwent clonal expansion was not determined. At doses of 0.1 to 3.0 mg/kg, clonal expansion of both CD4+ and CD8+ T cells in blood was seen between baseline and week 6. After ivuxolimab, CD8+ T cells had more expanded clones than CD4+ T cells on average.

The receptor comes from an adult with an advanced solid tumor such as melanoma, head and neck, liver or kidney cancer. Sequencing was performed on CD4+ or CD8+ T cells sorted from blood, taken in a trial of the OX40 agonist ivuxolimab. The sequence is built from TRBV11-3 and TRBJ2-2, with the D segment possibly TRBD1 or TRBD2, each aligning over 5 bases. The CDR3 has the sequence CASSLAGTGTGELFF. The DNA reads TGTGCCAGCAGCTTAGCAGGGACGGGCACCGGGGAGCTGTTTTTT.